What follows describes a single T cell receptor beta chain. Its antigen is still unknown. The source of the sample is a study of T cell responses to AZD1222 COVID-19 vaccine. The germline gives CDR1 LNHNV, CDR2 YYDKDF (reference sequence). The junction had 7 bases not matched to a gene; V was cut back by 3 bases and J by 0 bases. There are 16 residues in the CDR3. Findings and caveats of the study: Recipients of AZD1222 seropositive at baseline numbered only five or six. Donors were mostly white British, more females; clonal diversity possibly underestimated. Spike-wide coverage was observed for vaccine-associated CD4 TCRs, with dominant responses at 160-218 and 743-854. No day 14 peak samples; only post-peak repertoires were characterized.

The repertoire was sequenced with immunoSEQ multiplex PCR; TCRdb's copy has only in-frame clones and lacks some. The data contain approximately 85,000 clones, roughly 85% of them singletons. This TCR was sampled from an adult in good health. The rearrangement joins TRBV15 to TRBJ2-7, with 8 bases that match TRBD2. This specimen consisted of peripheral blood, obtained on day 0 of AZD1222 vaccination. The DNA of the CDR3 is TGTGCCACCAGCAGTGATACTAGCGGACCCTCCTACGAGCAGTACTTC. Translation: CATSSDTSGPSYEQYF. Together with reference TRBV15 and TRBJ2-7, the CDR3 gives the full variable domain: DAMVIQNPRYQVTQFGKPVTLSCSQTLNHNVMYWYQQKSSQAPKLLFHYYDKDFNNEADTPDNFQSRRPNTSFCFLDIRSPGLGDTAMYLCATSSDTSGPSYEQYFGPGTRLTVT.